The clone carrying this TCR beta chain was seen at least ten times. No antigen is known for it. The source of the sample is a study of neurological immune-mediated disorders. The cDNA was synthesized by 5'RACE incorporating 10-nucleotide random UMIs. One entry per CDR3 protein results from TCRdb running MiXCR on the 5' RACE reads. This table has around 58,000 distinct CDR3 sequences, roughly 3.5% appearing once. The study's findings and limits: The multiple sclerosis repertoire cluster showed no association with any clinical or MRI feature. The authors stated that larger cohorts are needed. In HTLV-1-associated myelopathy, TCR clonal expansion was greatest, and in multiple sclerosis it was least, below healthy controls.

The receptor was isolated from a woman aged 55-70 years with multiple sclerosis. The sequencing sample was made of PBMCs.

CDR3 bases: TGCGCCAGCAGCCAGTTACGGTTTACGGGGGGTCCCGGGGAGCTGTTTTTT. Translation: CASSQLRFTGGPGELFF. The chain recombines TRBV4-3 with TRBJ2-2, with TRBD2 matching 7 bases. Trimming took 3 bases from V and 6 from J; bases not matched to a gene: 13. The CDR3 is made up of 17 amino acids. From germline, CDR1 is LGHNA and CDR2 YSLEER.